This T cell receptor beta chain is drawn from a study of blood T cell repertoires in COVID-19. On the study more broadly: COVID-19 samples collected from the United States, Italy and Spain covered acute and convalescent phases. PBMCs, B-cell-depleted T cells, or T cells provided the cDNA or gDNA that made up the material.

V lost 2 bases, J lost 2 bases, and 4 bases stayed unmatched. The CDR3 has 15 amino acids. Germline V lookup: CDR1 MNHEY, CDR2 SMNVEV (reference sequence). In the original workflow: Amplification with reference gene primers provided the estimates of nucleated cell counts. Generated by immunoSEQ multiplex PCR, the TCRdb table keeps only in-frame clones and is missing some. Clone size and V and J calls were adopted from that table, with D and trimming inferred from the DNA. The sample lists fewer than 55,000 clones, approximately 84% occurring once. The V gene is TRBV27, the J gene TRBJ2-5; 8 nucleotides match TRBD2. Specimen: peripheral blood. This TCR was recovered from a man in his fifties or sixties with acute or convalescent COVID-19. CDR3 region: CASSLRLAIQETQYF. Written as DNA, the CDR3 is TGTGCCAGCAGTTTACGACTAGCGATACAAGAGACCCAGTACTTC.